This TCR beta chain stems from a study of blood T cell repertoires in COVID-19. Study details: Samples taken during acute and convalescent COVID-19 were collected in the United States, Italy and Spain. T cells, B-cell-depleted T cells, or PBMCs supplied cDNA or gDNA.

CDR3 length equals 14 residues. Germline CDR1 is MNHEY and CDR2 is SVGAGI. J gave up 4 bases and V 7 bases, and 4 bases lay outside the gene matches. Per the original data handling: Using reference gene primer amplification, nucleated cell counts were estimated. Repertoires were generated with immunoSEQ multiplex PCR, while TCRdb's copy carries only in-frame clones and drops some. V and J calls and clone size are as listed in that table; D and trimming were resolved from the DNA. The table shows 200,000 to 250,000 clones, with 88% occurring only once. This clone has only a few counts. The gene calls are TRBV6-5 and TRBJ2-2, with 9 positions matching TRBD1. Sequenced input: peripheral blood. The clonotype was recovered from a man between 18 and 35 years old with active or convalescent COVID-19. Written as DNA, the CDR3 is TGTGCCAGCATATCGACAGGGGGCACCGGGGAGCTGTTTTTT. It translates to CASISTGGTGELFF.